Shown below are 8 T cell receptor beta chains from a single sample sequenced in a study of a mutant IDH1 vaccine in newly diagnosed glioma. Assay used: immunoSEQ multiplex PCR; TCRdb lists only in-frame clones, some missing. The sample yields around 50,000 clones, 86% seen once. This sample's time point: baseline, week 1 (first vaccination visit). As for treatment: pre-vaccination baseline after standard-of-care therapy. Sequencing was performed on PBMCs, taken from a glioma patient treated with radiotherapy, temozolomide or both. The receptors shown here come from a man in his forties with glioma.

The chain links TRBV7-8 to TRBJ2-7; TRBD2 agrees at 9 bases. In germline, CDR1 is SGHVS, CDR2 FQNEAQ. CDR3 length: 18 residues. The V gene end was trimmed by 1 base and the J gene end by 4 bases; junction bases not matched to a gene: 14. The CDR3 spells CASSLEGTSTDQSYEQYF. CDR3 bases: TGTGCCAGCAGCTTAGAGGGGACTAGCACCGACCAATCTTACGAGCAGTACTTC. Using reference TRBV7-8 and TRBJ2-7 for the parts outside the CDR3, the full variable domain is GAGVSQSPRYKVAKRGQDVALRCDPISGHVSLFWYQQALGQGPEFLTYFQNEAQLDKSGLPSDRFFAERPEGSVSTLKIQRTQQEDSAVYLCASSLEGTSTDQSYEQYFGPGTRLTVT.

The chain links TRBV18 to TRBJ1-2; D is possibly TRBD1 (5 bases). CDR3 size: 13 residues. V was clipped by 1 base and J by 8 bases, with 11 bases between them. Germline CDR1 reads KGHSH; CDR2 reads LQKENI. The CDR3 bases are TGTGCCAGCTCACCACGATCTCGGGGCGGCTACACCTTC. As protein: CASSPRSRGGYTF.

V is TRBV13 and J is TRBJ2-7; TRBD2 matches 9 bases. Germline CDR1 and CDR2: PRHDT and FYEKMQ (reference sequence). Trimming cost V 1 base and J 5 bases; bases outside gene matches: 12. This CDR3 has 17 amino acids. Here the CDR3 reads CASSLERSSGIFDEQYF. The CDR3 coding sequence is TGTGCCAGCAGCTTAGAAAGGTCTAGCGGGATATTCGACGAGCAGTACTTC. Filled out from reference TRBV13 and TRBJ2-7, the complete variable domain reads AAGVIQSPRHLIKEKRETATLKCYPIPRHDTVYWYQQGPGQDPQFLISFYEKMQSDKGSIPDRFSAQQFSDYHSELNMSSLELGDSALYFCASSLERSSGIFDEQYFGPGTRLTVT.

V is TRBV11-3 and J is TRBJ2-3, with D perhaps matching TRBD2 (5 bases). Trimming shortened V by 5 bases and J by 4 bases, and 10 bases separated the two germline ends. The CDR3 spans 13 residues. Germline loops: CDR1 SGHNT, CDR2 YENEEA. CDR3 DNA sequence: TGTGCCAGCAGCACCGGAGGTCCAGATACGCAGTATTTT. It translates to CASSTGGPDTQYF.

CDR3 nucleotides: TGTGCCAGCGGGGGGGGGAGTAATGAAAAACTGTTTTTT. This sequence encodes CASGGGSNEKLFF. The chain has TRBV6-1 and TRBJ1-4; D is possibly TRBD1 (5 bases). This CDR3 has 13 amino acids. Germline V gene sequence: CDR1 MNHNS, CDR2 SASEGT. V lost 8 bases and J 4 bases, leaving 11 bases between the germline ends.

The chain carries TRBV18 and TRBJ2-7, with 7 bases identical to TRBD2. The CDR3 totals 14 residues. With 4 bases clipped from V and 2 bases from J, the junction kept 5 bases outside the gene matches. CDR1 KGHSH and CDR2 LQKENI come from the germline V gene. The CDR3, as DNA: TGTGCCAGCTCACGGCGGGAGCGGACCTACGAGCAGTACTTC. This gives the protein CASSRRERTYEQYF. Full variable domain (remainder filled in from reference TRBV18 and TRBJ2-7): NAGVMQNPRHLVRRRGQEARLRCSPMKGHSHVYWYRQLPEEGLKFMVYLQKENIIDESGMPKERFSAEFPKEGPSILRIQQVVRGDSAAYFCASSRRERTYEQYFGPGTRLTVT.

The chain has TRBV27 and TRBJ2-7; TRBD2 agrees at 9 bases. J lost 3 bases, V lost 3 bases, and 6 bases had no gene match. Germline V gene sequence: CDR1 MNHEY, CDR2 SMNVEV (reference sequence). The CDR3 runs 15 residues. DNA for the CDR3: TGTGCCAGCAGTTTCAGCGGGAGGACCAACTACGAGCAGTACTTC. Residues: CASSFSGRTNYEQYF.

This clone appeared a few times. This rearrangement joins TRBV4-3 to TRBJ1-1; D is uncertain. Germline V gene sequence: CDR1 LGHNA, CDR2 YSLEER. The V end lost 1 base, the J end lost 1 base, and 7 bases lay between the germline ends. CDR3 length equals 14 residues. This chain's CDR3 is CASSQVGRNTEAFF. The CDR3 bases are TGCGCCAGCAGCCAAGTGGGCAGGAACACTGAAGCTTTCTTT.